The rows below give T cell receptor beta chains drawn from one sample of a study of Ad26.COV2.S vaccination and SARS-CoV-2 variants. Generated by immunoSEQ multiplex PCR, the TCRdb table keeps only in-frame clones and is missing some. The repertoire has 440,000 or so clones, about 89% of them found once; the top ten carry over 1.5%. This sample comprised peripheral blood, obtained in a trial of Ad26.COV2.S vaccine versus placebo. Receptors were obtained from a person aged 18-65 years who received the Ad26.COV2.S COVID-19 vaccine or a placebo. The CDR3 runs from the conserved cysteine through the conserved F or W.

TRBJ1-1 | TRBV7-2 | CASSSIGTGEAFF
TRBJ2-7 | TRBV28 | CASTQDYEQYF
TRBJ2-7 | TRBV21-1 | CASSKGPSGISSYEQYF
TRBJ2-3 | TRBV11-2 | CASSLDLAHTQYF
TRBJ2-5 | TRBV6-2/TRBV6-3 | CASSYVVTETQYF
TRBJ1-6 | TRBV7-2 | CASSFKAGLSSPLHF
TRBJ2-5 | TRBV21-1 | CASSKPFRRGYGTQYF
TRBJ2-5 | TRBV9 | CASSVAGSGVETQYF
TRBJ1-4 | TRBV30 | CAWSVQGGQKGKLFF
TRBJ1-6 | TRBV14 | CASSPESRRNSPLHF
TRBJ1-6 | TRBV6-5 | CASSPGTGRSSLHF
TRBJ1-2 | TRBV7-9 | CASSLGDWPTGHYGYTF
TRBJ1-3 | TRBV30 | CAWSHWGTGGSGNTIYF
TRBJ2-1 | TRBV27 | CASSLSRFSGSNNEQFF
TRBJ2-3 | TRBV7-2 | CASSLVRQPSTDTQYF
TRBJ1-1 | TRBV19 | CASSISGHGREAFF
TRBJ2-1 | TRBV3-1/TRBV3-2 | CASSQGYEQFF
TRBJ1-3 | TRBV15 | CATSRDRLGSGNTIYF
TRBJ2-3 | TRBV5-1 | CASSLADLGHPLPTDTQYF
TRBJ1-5 | TRBV6-2/TRBV6-3 | CASSLNGDPNQPQHF
TRBJ2-2 | TRBV19 | CASTRSSAGELFF
TRBJ1-1 | TRBV6-5 | CASSYSIFRVRTEAFF
TRBJ2-7 | TRBV2 | CASSSGTGYYEQYF
TRBJ2-7 | TRBV4-3 | CASSQRTGPAEQYF
TRBJ2-7 | TRBV5-5 | CASSFGWGANYEQYF
TRBJ1-5 | TRBV3-1/TRBV3-2 | CASSQVITLRRNQPQHF
TRBJ2-7 | TRBV7-8 | CASSSSGTGLYEQYF
TRBJ2-3 | TRBV30 | CAWTLSTDTQYF
TRBJ1-5 | TRBV19 | CASSQDRGKQPQHF
TRBJ2-2 | TRBV15 | CATSNRDREWTGELFF
TRBJ2-3 | TRBV5-6 | CASSFRTSGTDTQYF
TRBJ1-1 | TRBV27 | CASSLGQGNTEAFF
TRBJ2-1 | TRBV24-1 | CATSDPGSNNNEQFF
TRBJ2-5 | TRBV4-1 | CASSQRLTSEQETQYF
TRBJ2-2 | TRBV2 | CASNRLSNTGELFF
TRBJ2-7 | TRBV9 | CASSPGTSYEQYF
TRBJ1-1 | TRBV4-3 | CASSQWTGEDTEAFF
TRBJ2-5 | TRBV5-4 | CASRTAIQETQYF
TRBJ1-2 | TRBV14 | CASSPLGRRGRNTLYGYTF
TRBJ1-1 | TRBV6-5 | CATNRGTEAFF
TRBJ1-4 | TRBV6-1 | CASSEGVGQEKLFF
TRBJ2-1 | TRBV28 | CASWGWDRKYNEQFF
TRBJ2-1 | TRBV2 | CASSEALGSGVNNEQFF
TRBJ2-1 | TRBV3-1/TRBV3-2 | CASSQLSGRLNEQFF
TRBJ2-7 | TRBV2 | CAASRESLSYEQYF
TRBJ1-1 | TRBV10-2 | CASRSGTGVPNMNTEAFF
TRBJ1-5 | TRBV6-1 | CASSEALNRGVNQPQHF
TRBJ1-4 | TRBV7-2 | CASSKTGGNEKLFF
TRBJ1-1 | TRBV4-1 | CASSPIGLVNTEAFF
TRBJ1-2 | TRBV28 | CASSLGVLVNYGYTF
TRBJ2-5 | TRBV18 | CASSPRLAGTQETQYF
TRBJ1-3 | TRBV9 | CASSVAGAGNTIYF